This is a list of T cell receptor beta chains from one sample in a study of post-analysis software for immune sequencing data. TCRdb called the PCR reads again in MiXCR, with one record for every CDR3 protein. The repertoire holds about 190,000 distinct CDR3 sequences, with 25% to 30% as singletons. Sequenced material: blood. The receptors derive from a girl younger than 18 with multiple sclerosis. CDR3s include the opening cysteine and the closing phenylalanine or tryptophan. The D gene is left open where the match is weak. Only part of the rows carry a size: once, few, many, or a class if the clone is expanded.

D | J | size | V | CDR3 | DNA
. | TRBJ1-1 | . | TRBV12-3/TRBV12-4 | CASRRGAGMNTEAFF | TGTGCCAGCAGGAGGGGGGCGGGGATGAACACTGAAGCTTTCTTT
. | TRBJ1-2 | many | TRBV12-3/TRBV12-4 | CASSRRGWYGYTF | TGTGCCAGCAGCCGTAGGGGTTGGTATGGCTACACCTTC
. | TRBJ1-1 | . | TRBV10-3 | CAISDQRATTEAFF | TGTGCCATCAGTGACCAGAGGGCGACCACTGAAGCTTTCTTT
. | TRBJ2-5 | few | TRBV7-9 | CASSLVMETQYF | TGTGCCAGCAGCTTAGTTATGGAGACCCAGTACTTC
. | TRBJ2-3 | many | TRBV20-1 | CSAKTTDTQYF | TGCAGTGCGAAGACCACAGATACGCAGTATTTT
. | TRBJ1-1 | . | TRBV5-1 | CASSLGGGIGTEAFF | TGCGCCAGCAGCTTGGGAGGGGGAATTGGCACTGAAGCTTTCTTT
. | TRBJ1-1 | . | TRBV28 | CASRGPRGGLELWAEAFF | TGTGCCAGCAGAGGACCCCGGGGGGGTTTAGAACTTTGGGCTGAAGCTTTCTTT
TRBD1 | TRBJ2-1 | many | TRBV20-1 | CSARVNRGPPSSYNEQFF | TGCAGTGCTAGAGTGAACAGGGGTCCACCGAGCTCCTACAATGAGCAGTTCTTC
. | TRBJ2-1 | many | TRBV20-1 | CSARDFGTKYNEQFF | TGCAGTGCTAGAGATTTTGGGACAAAGTACAATGAGCAGTTCTTC
TRBD2 | TRBJ2-3 | many | TRBV7-8 | CASSPDGAGEGTDTQYF | TGTGCCAGCAGCCCAGACGGAGCGGGGGAAGGCACAGATACGCAGTATTTT
. | TRBJ2-2 | . | TRBV28 | CASSFGLTTTSSTGELFF | TGTGCCAGCAGTTTTGGATTAACTACCACTTCCTCCACCGGGGAGCTGTTTTTT
. | TRBJ2-1 | few | TRBV6-5 | CASSRTDQETQFF | TGTGCCAGCAGCAGGACAGACCAAGAGACCCAGTTCTTC
. | TRBJ2-7 | . | TRBV29-1 | CSVASQGGLYEQYF | TGCAGCGTTGCATCGCAGGGGGGGCTATACGAGCAGTACTTC
. | TRBJ2-3 | . | TRBV2 | CASEMGAGGVTDTQYF | TGTGCCAGCGAAATGGGGGCAGGCGGGGTCACAGATACGCAGTATTTT
TRBD1 | TRBJ2-3 | few | TRBV5-5 | CASSLRQGGSTDTQYF | TGTGCCAGCAGCCTGCGACAGGGGGGGAGCACAGATACGCAGTATTTT
TRBD1 | TRBJ1-2 | . | TRBV7-9 | CASSKTGGAYGYTF | TGTGCCAGCAGCAAAACAGGGGGCGCGTATGGCTACACCTTC
. | TRBJ2-7 | few | TRBV28 | CASRQQGREQYF | TGTGCCAGCAGACAACAGGGGAGGGAGCAGTACTTC
. | TRBJ1-3 | . | TRBV10-3 | CAIVAGAGNTIYF | TGTGCCATCGTCGCGGGGGCAGGAAACACCATATATTTT
. | TRBJ1-5 | few | TRBV7-2 | CASSLFGGVGNQPQHF | TGTGCCAGCAGCTTATTCGGGGGAGTGGGCAATCAGCCCCAGCATTTT
TRBD2 | TRBJ2-1 | many | TRBV11-2 | CASSQRSAGGYNEQFF | TGTGCCAGCAGCCAAAGGTCAGCGGGAGGGTACAATGAGCAGTTCTTC
. | TRBJ1-2 | many | TRBV12-3/TRBV12-4 | CASSEGLLMVSSYTF | TGTGCCAGCAGTGAGGGACTCCTGATGGTATCGAGCTACACCTTC
. | TRBJ1-4 | many | TRBV12-3/TRBV12-4 | CASSRDATNEKLFF | TGTGCCAGCAGTCGAGATGCAACTAATGAAAAACTGTTTTTT
. | TRBJ2-7 | many | TRBV29-1 | CSVVAGDSYEQYF | TGCAGCGTTGTAGCCGGGGATAGTTACGAGCAGTACTTC
TRBD2 | TRBJ2-1 | many | TRBV20-1 | CSAREPPSLAEYNEQFF | TGCAGTGCTAGAGAACCTCCCTCACTAGCGGAATACAATGAGCAGTTCTTC
TRBD1 | TRBJ2-1 | few | TRBV5-1 | CASSFERGQGDEQFF | TGCGCCAGCAGCTTCGAGCGGGGACAGGGGGATGAGCAGTTCTTC
. | TRBJ1-3 | . | TRBV7-2 | CASSLGLTGNTIYF | TGTGCCAGCAGCTTAGGATTGACGGGAAACACCATATATTTT
. | TRBJ2-1 | . | TRBV18 | CASSLGADNEQFF | TGTGCCAGCTCACTGGGGGCTGACAATGAGCAGTTCTTC
TRBD2 | TRBJ2-5 | many | TRBV29-1 | CSVAGGTETQYF | TGCAGCGTCGCGGGAGGGACAGAGACCCAGTACTTC
TRBD1 | TRBJ1-6 | few | TRBV29-1 | CSVSGTAKNSSLHF | TGCAGCGTTTCCGGGACAGCTAAAAATTCATCCCTCCACTTT
. | TRBJ1-1 | few | TRBV6-5 | CASNRGKNTEAFF | TGTGCCAGCAATCGGGGGAAGAACACTGAAGCTTTCTTT
TRBD1 | TRBJ2-5 | . | TRBV20-1 | CSAPRGPETQYF | TGCAGTGCTCCCAGGGGGCCGGAGACCCAGTACTTC
. | TRBJ2-1 | . | TRBV20-1 | CGAREALGSTEQFF | TGCGGTGCTAGAGAGGCCCTAGGGAGCACTGAGCAGTTCTTC
. | TRBJ1-1 | . | TRBV21-1 | CASSKGVATTANTEAFF | TGTGCCAGCAGCAAAGGAGTGGCGACGACGGCGAACACTGAAGCTTTCTTT
TRBD1 | TRBJ2-7 | . | TRBV20-1 | CSARPPYIGQGPGEQYF | TGCAGTGCTAGACCGCCCTACATTGGACAGGGGCCGGGCGAGCAGTACTTC
. | TRBJ2-1 | many | TRBV13 | CASSLGGFSYNEQFF | TGTGCCAGCAGCTTAGGCGGCTTCTCCTACAATGAGCAGTTCTTC
. | TRBJ2-5 | many | TRBV20-1 | CSARPPRGQKETQYF | TGCAGTGCTAGACCCCCTCGGGGGCAGAAAGAGACCCAGTACTTC
. | TRBJ1-1 | many | TRBV4-2 | CASSQLDMNTEAFF | TGTGCCAGCAGCCAGCTCGACATGAACACTGAAGCTTTCTTT
TRBD1 | TRBJ1-5 | . | TRBV20-1 | CSATRDRVQPQHF | TGCAGTGCTACCCGGGACAGGGTTCAGCCCCAGCATTTT
TRBD1 | TRBJ2-1 | many | TRBV12-3/TRBV12-4 | CASRPDRANEQFF | TGTGCCAGCAGACCCGACAGGGCCAATGAGCAGTTCTTC
. | TRBJ2-3 | . | TRBV24-1 | CATREGVGGDTQYF | TGTGCCACCAGGGAAGGTGTGGGAGGAGATACGCAGTATTTT
TRBD1 | TRBJ1-6 | few | TRBV5-1 | CASSATTGEPLHF | TGCGCCAGCAGCGCTACAACAGGGGAACCCCTCCACTTT
. | TRBJ1-2 | . | TRBV12-3/TRBV12-4 | CANSIGGNYGYTF | TGTGCCAACAGTATCGGGGGAAACTATGGCTACACCTTC
. | TRBJ2-1 | . | TRBV28 | CASSLNGLAGGGQFF | TGTGCCAGCAGTCTCAATGGGCTTGCTGGTGGGGGGCAGTTCTTC
TRBD1 | TRBJ2-3 | many | TRBV12-3/TRBV12-4 | CASSPGQGAVDTQYF | TGTGCCAGCAGTCCGGGACAGGGGGCGGTGGATACGCAGTATTTT
. | TRBJ1-2 | . | TRBV7-8 | CASSLITLANYGYTF | TGTGCCAGCAGCTTGATTACCCTAGCCAACTATGGCTACACCTTC
TRBD2 | TRBJ2-7 | many | TRBV20-1 | CSARTSGATGEQYF | TGCAGTGCTAGGACTAGCGGCGCGACGGGGGAGCAGTACTTC